This TCR beta chain was identified during a study of blood T cell repertoires in COVID-19. Overall study: Acute-phase and convalescent COVID-19 samples originated in the United States, Italy and Spain. PBMCs, B-cell-depleted T cells, or T cells were the source of the cDNA or gDNA that made up the material.

The CDR3 length is 15 residues. CDR1 is MDHEN and CDR2 is SYDVKM in the germline V gene. Trimming removed 8 bases from V and 3 bases from J, with 16 bases in between. Per the original methods: The assay estimated nucleated cells by amplifying reference gene primers. Here immunoSEQ multiplex PCR was the method, and the copy in TCRdb shows in-frame clones only, minus some. That table gives V, J and clone size, and the DNA gave D and trimming. The sample includes roughly 190,000 clones, around 88% of them seen just once. The chain recombines TRBV28 with TRBJ2-2; D gene uncertain. The clonotype was recovered from a middle-aged man with active or convalescent COVID-19. Source material: peripheral blood. The CDR3 DNA follows: TGTGCCAGCGGTCTGCCCGTTCAGTACACCGGGGAGCTGTTTTTT. Its protein is CASGLPVQYTGELFF.